Sequencing of this T cell receptor (beta chain) was carried out in a study of Graves' ophthalmopathy and Graves' hyperthyroidism. This CDR3 is built from 17 residues. V lost 5 bases, J lost 1 base, and 15 bases lay in between. The germline V gene has CDR1 SEHNR and CDR2 FQNEAQ (reference sequence). The study amplified TCR beta CDR3 regions using RNA transcripts. Amplification began with first-round RT-PCR using HTBI primers, then second-round multiplex PCR was performed. TCRdb recomputed calls from the multiplex PCR reads with MiXCR, one row per CDR3 protein. Of about 740,000 distinct CDR3 sequences in the sample, about 44% were seen once.

Sequences were obtained from peripheral blood. The TCR comes from an adult man with Graves' ophthalmopathy. This sequence joins TRBV7-9 and TRBJ2-6; D gene ambiguous. The CDR3 loop is CASSVEVLQSGANVLTF. In DNA, the CDR3 is TGTGCCAGCAGCGTTGAAGTCTTGCAGTCTGGGGCCAACGTCCTGACTTTC.